This T cell receptor beta chain was identified in a study of identical twins. This CDR3 is built from 14 residues. Germline V gene lookup returns CDR1 WSHSY and CDR2 SAAADI. Between the trimmed V and J ends, which lost 5 bases and 4 bases, there was a span of 12 bases. TCRdb reprocessed the 5' RACE reads via MiXCR and lists one record per CDR3 protein. This repertoire shows some 300,000 distinct CDR3 sequences, 10% to 15% found once; its top ten account for 7.2%. This sample was also put to use in a study of yellow fever vaccine responses in identical twins. That study reports: A vaccine T cell response that seemed partly convergent and partly personalized was reported in twins.

The source is a young woman in good health. V gene TRBV10-2 combines with J gene TRBJ2-1, with D tentatively TRBD1 (5 bases). The sequenced sample consisted of CD8+ T cells sorted from blood. For the CDR3, the DNA is TGCGCCAGCAGTATGAGACAGAAATACAATGAGCAGTTCTTC. Protein: CASSMRQKYNEQFF.